The 15 T cell receptor beta chains below come from one sample, sequenced in a study of OX40 agonist ivuxolimab in advanced cancers. The repertoire was sequenced with immunoSEQ multiplex PCR; TCRdb's copy has only in-frame clones and lacks some. The sample has tens of thousands of clones; around 84% are singletons. The sample here was CD4+ or CD8+ T cells sorted from blood, taken in a trial of the OX40 agonist ivuxolimab. These receptors were taken from an adult with an advanced solid tumor such as melanoma, head and neck, liver or kidney cancer.

This rearrangement joins TRBV7-2 to TRBJ2-7; 7 nucleotides agree with TRBD2. This CDR3 has 13 residues. The germline gives CDR1 SGHTA, CDR2 FQGNSA. The ends lost 3 bases at V and 7 bases at J; junction bases unmatched: 6. CDR3 loop: CASSFTSVGEQYF. The CDR3 coding sequence is TGTGCCAGCAGCTTCACTAGCGTTGGTGAGCAGTACTTC.

The rearrangement joins TRBV6-5 to TRBJ2-7, with D perhaps TRBD2 (5 bases). V was trimmed by 6 bases and J by 3 bases, leaving 15 bases between them. The length of the CDR3 is 14 residues. CDR1 and CDR2 from the germline V gene are MNHEY and SVGAGI. In DNA, the CDR3 is TGTGCCAGCAGGACCATACTAAGCGGCTACGAGCAGTACTTC. Amino acid sequence: CASRTILSGYEQYF.

The V call is TRBV18, the J call TRBJ2-7; D may be TRBD1 (6 bases). CDR1 is KGHSH and CDR2 is LQKENI in the germline V gene. V lost 6 bases to trimming and J lost 3 bases, with 9 bases between them. The CDR3 totals 12 residues. Here the CDR3 reads CASSPTGYEQYF. The CDR3 coding sequence is TGTGCCAGCTCCCCGACAGGCTACGAGCAGTACTTC.

The rearrangement uses TRBV19 and TRBJ2-2, with D unclear. CDR3 length: 15 amino acids. With 4 bases removed from V and 3 bases from J, the gap between germline ends came to 12 bases. CDR1 and CDR2 from the germline V gene are LNHDA and SQIVND (reference sequence). Here the CDR3 DNA reads TGTGCCAGTAGTACTCCCCGAACGGACACCGGGGAGCTGTTTTTT. Its translation: CASSTPRTDTGELFF. The full variable domain, its missing parts supplied by reference TRBV19 and TRBJ2-2, is DGGITQSPKYLFRKEGQNVTLSCEQNLNHDAMYWYRQDPGQGLRLIYYSQIVNDFQKGDIAEGYSVSREKKESFPLTVTSAQKNPTAFYLCASSTPRTDTGELFFGEGSRLTVL.

The V and J genes are TRBV6-1 and TRBJ1-2; 7 nucleotides line up with TRBD1. V trimming: 5 bases; J trimming: 4 bases; junction bases outside the gene matches: 10. This CDR3 is 15 amino acids long. Germline V gives CDR1 MNHNS, CDR2 SASEGT. The CDR3 protein is CASSPTGAGLYGYTF. In DNA, the CDR3 is TGTGCCAGCAGTCCTACAGGGGCCGGACTCTATGGCTACACCTTC.

The CDR3 DNA is TGTGCCAGCAGGTGGAGGGGCCAAGAGACCCAGTACTTC. This translates into CASRWRGQETQYF. The chain employs TRBV6-1 and TRBJ2-5, with a weak D call TRBD2 (6 bases). Germline V gene lookup returns CDR1 MNHNS and CDR2 SASEGT. This CDR3 comprises 13 residues. Trimming left V 6 bases short and J 1 base short, with 9 bases between.

Comments on this clone: A junction end diverges from the germline sequence, so it may reflect a read error. The DNA of the CDR3 is TGTGCCAGCAGCTTAGCCCCACAGGGGCCCAGGTCCTTC. The encoded protein is CASSLAPQGPRSF. The chain combines TRBV7-2 with TRBJ2-7; 7 nucleotides match TRBD1. This CDR3 has 13 amino acids. Germline V lookup: CDR1 SGHTA, CDR2 FQGNSA.

This clone was observed once. The CDR3 loop is CASSLALPYEQYF. The CDR3 region has the DNA TGTGCCAGCAGCTTAGCACTCCCGTACGAGCAGTACTTC. The rearrangement links TRBV7-2 to TRBJ2-7; D not resolved. Trimming stripped 0 bases from V and 4 bases from J, with 7 bases between. The CDR3 is made up of 13 amino acids. From germline, CDR1 is SGHTA and CDR2 FQGNSA.

V usage is TRBV15 and J usage is TRBJ2-5, with 7 bases matching TRBD1. J lost 4 bases, V lost 1 base, and 3 bases had no gene match. CDR3 length: 14 residues. The germline CDR1 and CDR2 sequences are LNHNV and YYDKDF (reference sequence). Here the CDR3 DNA reads TGTGCCACCAGCAGAGGGGCAGGGGGAGAGACCCAGTACTTC. Protein sequence: CATSRGAGGETQYF.

The chain couples TRBV12-5 to TRBJ2-5, with a tentative D call TRBD1 (6 bases). The CDR3 covers 13 residues. In germline, CDR1 is LGHNT, CDR2 FRNRAP. V gave up 3 bases and J gave up 2 bases, with 7 bases separating them. The CDR3 here is CASGLGGQETQYF. The CDR3 region has the DNA TGTGCTAGTGGTTTAGGGGGTCAAGAGACCCAGTACTTC.

The chain couples TRBV7-9 to TRBJ2-3; possible D gene TRBD2, 6 bases. The CDR3 has 15 residues. The V gene's germline CDR1 is SEHNR and CDR2 FQNEAQ (reference sequence). CDR3 coding DNA: TGTGCTACACAAATCGGGGGAACCACGGCAGATACGCAGTATTTT. Its protein product is CATQIGGTTADTQYF.

The CDR3 loop is CASSLWGGNTEAFF. The CDR3 nucleotides read TGTGCCAGCAGCTTGTGGGGGGGGAACACTGAAGCTTTCTTT. V gene TRBV5-4 combines with J gene TRBJ1-1, with D possibly being TRBD1 (5 bases). The CDR3 is made up of 14 amino acids. Germline-derived CDR1 and CDR2 are SGHNT and YYREEE (reference sequence). V gave up 1 base and J gave up 1 base, with 8 bases separating them.

V gene TRBV7-9 combines with J gene TRBJ2-5; a weak D match, TRBD2 (6 bases). This CDR3 is built from 14 residues. Trimming took off 7 bases at V and 2 bases at J, with 14 bases between the two ends. Germline V gene lookup returns CDR1 SEHNR and CDR2 FQNEAQ (reference sequence). The CDR3: CASIDSGLQETQYF. Written as DNA, the CDR3 is TGTGCCAGCATCGATAGCGGATTACAAGAGACCCAGTACTTC.

V usage is TRBV14 and J usage is TRBJ2-7, with TRBD1 identical over 8 bases. Per the germline V gene, CDR1 is SGHDN and CDR2 is FVKESK. J was trimmed by 1 base and V by 4 bases; bases with no gene match: 6. This CDR3 has 15 residues. CDR3 coding DNA: TGTGCCAGCAGCCGGGGACAGGCGTATTCCTACGAGCAGTACTTC. It specifies CASSRGQAYSYEQYF. Full variable domain (remainder filled in from reference TRBV14 and TRBJ2-7): EAGVTQFPSHSVIEKGQTVTLRCDPISGHDNLYWYRRVMGKEIKFLLHFVKESKQDESGMPNNRFLAERTGGTYSTLKVQPAELEDSGVYFCASSRGQAYSYEQYFGPGTRLTVT.

V is TRBV7-3 and J is TRBJ2-3; 7 bases map to TRBD2. Germline-derived CDR1 and CDR2 are SGHTA and FQGTGA. V lost 2 bases and J lost 7; bases outside the gene matches: 6. There are 14 residues in the CDR3. The CDR3 region is CASSLGGDQNTQYF. The CDR3 DNA follows: TGTGCCAGCAGCTTAGGGGGGGACCAGAATACGCAGTATTTT. The variable domain in full, completed from reference TRBV7-3 and TRBJ2-3, reads GAGVSQTPSNKVTEKGKYVELRCDPISGHTALYWYRQSLGQGPEFLIYFQGTGAADDSGLPNDRFFAVRPEGSVSTLKIQRTERGDSAVYLCASSLGGDQNTQYFGPGTRLTVL.